Sequencing of this T cell receptor (beta chain) was carried out in a study of post-analysis software for immune sequencing data (dated by TCRdb to between 2014 and 2016). About the full investigation: Recorded disease courses included relapsing-remitting, secondary progressive and progressive-relapsing multiple sclerosis, with some patients lacking subtype annotation. The patient repertoires were compared against some twelve previously published healthy control repertoires obtained from donors aged about 6 to 26 years. A subset of samples was prepared in parallel using single-end sample barcoding, then pooled and co-amplified after Illumina adapter ligation. The full study reports these points: The control group was slightly older than the multiple sclerosis patient group. Direct clustering with F measure showed strong co-clustering of samples prepared in the same batch, prompting a batch-effect correction. Significantly higher frequencies in patients than in controls were found for five TRBV segments, including TRBV5-6, TRBV5-1 and TRBV20-1. Normalized Chao1 diversity was significantly lower in multiple sclerosis patients than controls, suggesting substantial peripheral T-cell clonal expansion.

The CDR3, from cysteine to phenylalanine, totals 14 residues. Only CDR3 DNA remains: 42 bases, in frame from the first base. The germline V gene sets CDR1 to SGHTA and CDR2 to FQGNSA. Between the V and J ends, shortened by 2 bases and 4 bases respectively, the junction contains 11 bases. Libraries came from PCR. The sequencer was an Illumina HiSeq 2500. To reduce PCR and sequencing biases, unique molecular identifiers were incorporated into the TCR beta cDNA libraries. Every 1 to 10 million input T cells yielded roughly 500,000 cDNA molecules, meaning each molecule approximated one T cell. Patient libraries were prepared and sequenced with the same protocol used for the earlier healthy control dataset. Within a given batch, samples were prepared together, multiplexed and sequenced on the same HiSeq lane. Per the original workflow: Raw barcoded reads were processed with MIGEC, and single-read molecular identifier groups were discarded before consensus assembly and CDR3 extraction. Clonotype tables were post-analysed with VDJtools, normalizing diversity by down-sampling all datasets to the smallest sample size. To correct batch-related cross-sample contamination, repertoire overlap clustering matched CDR3 amino acid sequences but not nucleotide sequences. The public reads were run again by TCRdb, first through fastp at Q25 and then through MiXCR, and only productive beta chains were kept. Rows are unified per CDR3 protein, each entry keeping the most common DNA and genes. What appears here as the V and J calls and clone size reflects TCRdb's work, not the paper's. The sample includes around 260,000 distinct CDR3 sequences, with approximately 34% observed a single time. Jointly, the top ten make up under 5.5% of the sample.

For this clonotype: It lacks a known antigen. No much larger clone exists at a distance of one base, and base qualities are not known.

To demonstrate the VDJtools post-analysis software, TCR beta repertoires were profiled from the peripheral blood of 10 to 15 young patients with multiple sclerosis. The patients with multiple sclerosis were children and adolescents between about 6 and 15 years of age. The chain is assembled from TRBV7-2 and TRBJ1-2; there is no confident call for the D gene. This receptor was obtained from a girl between 5 and 17 years old with multiple sclerosis. Sequenced: blood. The CDR3 protein sequence reads: CASSLTTEPYGYTF. The sequence in DNA is TGTGCCAGCAGCTTAACCACAGAGCCCTATGGCTACACCTTC. Extended through the reference TRBV7-2 and TRBJ1-2 proteins, this CDR3 yields the full variable domain: GAGVSQSPSNKVTEKGKDVELRCDPISGHTALYWYRQSLGQGLEFLIYFQGNSAPDKSGLPSDRFSAERTGGSVSTLTIQRTQQEDSAVYLCASSLTTEPYGYTFGSGTRLTVV.